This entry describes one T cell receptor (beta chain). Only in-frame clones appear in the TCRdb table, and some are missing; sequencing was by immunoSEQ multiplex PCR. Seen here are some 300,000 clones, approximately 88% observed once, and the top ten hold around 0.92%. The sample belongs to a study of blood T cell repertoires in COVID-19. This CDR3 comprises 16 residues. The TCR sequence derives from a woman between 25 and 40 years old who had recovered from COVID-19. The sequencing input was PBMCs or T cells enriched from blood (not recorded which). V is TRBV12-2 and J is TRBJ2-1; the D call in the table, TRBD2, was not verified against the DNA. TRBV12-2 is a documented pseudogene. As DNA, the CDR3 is TGTGCAAGTCGCTTGTCCGGGACTAGCTCCTACAATGAGCAGTTCTTC. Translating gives CASRLSGTSSYNEQFF.